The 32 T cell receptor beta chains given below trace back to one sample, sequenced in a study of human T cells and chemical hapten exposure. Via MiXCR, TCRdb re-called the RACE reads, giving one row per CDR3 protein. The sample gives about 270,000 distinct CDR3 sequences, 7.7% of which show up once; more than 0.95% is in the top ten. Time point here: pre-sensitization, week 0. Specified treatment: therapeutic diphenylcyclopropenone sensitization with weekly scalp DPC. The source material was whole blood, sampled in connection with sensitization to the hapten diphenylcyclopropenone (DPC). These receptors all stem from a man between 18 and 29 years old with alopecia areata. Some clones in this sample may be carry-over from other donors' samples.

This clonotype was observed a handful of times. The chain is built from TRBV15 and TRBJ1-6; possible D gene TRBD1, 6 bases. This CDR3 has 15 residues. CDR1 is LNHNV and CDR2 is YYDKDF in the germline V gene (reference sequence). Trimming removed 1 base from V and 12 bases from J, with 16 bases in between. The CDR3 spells CATSRGGTEGGPLHF. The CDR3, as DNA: TGTGCCACCAGCAGAGGAGGAACGGAGGGGGGACCCCTCCACTTT.

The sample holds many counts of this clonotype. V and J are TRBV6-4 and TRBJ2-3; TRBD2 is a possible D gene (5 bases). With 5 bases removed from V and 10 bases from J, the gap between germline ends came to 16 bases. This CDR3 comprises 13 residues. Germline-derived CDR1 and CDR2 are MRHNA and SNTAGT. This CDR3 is CASSTTSNEAQYF. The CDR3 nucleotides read TGTGCCAGCAGTACCACTAGTAATGAGGCGCAGTATTTT.

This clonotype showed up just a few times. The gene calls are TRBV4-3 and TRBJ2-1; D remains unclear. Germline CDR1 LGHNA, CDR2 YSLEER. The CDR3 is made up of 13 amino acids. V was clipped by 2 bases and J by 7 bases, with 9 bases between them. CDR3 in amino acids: CASSQRRGNEQFF. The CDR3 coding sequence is TGCGCCAGCAGCCAAAGGCGAGGAAATGAGCAGTTCTTC.

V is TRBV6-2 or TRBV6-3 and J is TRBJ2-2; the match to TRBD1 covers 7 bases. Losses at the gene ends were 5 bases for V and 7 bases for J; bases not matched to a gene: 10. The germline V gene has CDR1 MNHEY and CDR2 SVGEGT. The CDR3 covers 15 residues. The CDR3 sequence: CASSKRQGTGGELFF. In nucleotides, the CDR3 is TGTGCCAGCAGTAAACGACAGGGCACGGGCGGGGAGCTGTTTTTT.

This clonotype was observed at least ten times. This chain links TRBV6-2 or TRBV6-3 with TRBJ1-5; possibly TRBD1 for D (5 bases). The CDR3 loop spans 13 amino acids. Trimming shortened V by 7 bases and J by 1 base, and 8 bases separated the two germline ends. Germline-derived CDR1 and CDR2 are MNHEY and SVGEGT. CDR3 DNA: TGTGCCAGCACCAGGGACAGCAATCAGCCCCAGCATTTT. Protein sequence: CASTRDSNQPQHF.

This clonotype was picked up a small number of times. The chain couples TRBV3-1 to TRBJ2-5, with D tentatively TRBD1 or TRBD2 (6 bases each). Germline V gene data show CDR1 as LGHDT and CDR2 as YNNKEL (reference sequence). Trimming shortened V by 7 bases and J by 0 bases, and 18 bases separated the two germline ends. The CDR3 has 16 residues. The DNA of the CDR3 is TGTGCCAGCACCGTAAGGGGGAGCGGGTACCAAGAGACCCAGTACTTC. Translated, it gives CASTVRGSGYQETQYF.

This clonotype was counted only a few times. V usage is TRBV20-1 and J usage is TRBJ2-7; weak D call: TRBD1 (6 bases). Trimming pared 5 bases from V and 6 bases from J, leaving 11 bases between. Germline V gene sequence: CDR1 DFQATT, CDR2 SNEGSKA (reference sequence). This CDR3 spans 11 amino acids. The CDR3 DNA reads TGCAGTGCTCAACAGGGCGTCGAGCAGTACGTC. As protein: CSAQQGVEQYV.

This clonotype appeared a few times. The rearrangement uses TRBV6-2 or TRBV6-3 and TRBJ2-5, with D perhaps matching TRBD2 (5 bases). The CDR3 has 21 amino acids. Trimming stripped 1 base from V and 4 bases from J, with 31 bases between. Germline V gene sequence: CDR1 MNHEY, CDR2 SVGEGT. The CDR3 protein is CASSYLVPPPAEGTSGETQYF. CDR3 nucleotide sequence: TGTGCCAGCAGTTACTTAGTCCCTCCTCCCGCCGAGGGAACGAGCGGAGAGACCCAGTACTTC.

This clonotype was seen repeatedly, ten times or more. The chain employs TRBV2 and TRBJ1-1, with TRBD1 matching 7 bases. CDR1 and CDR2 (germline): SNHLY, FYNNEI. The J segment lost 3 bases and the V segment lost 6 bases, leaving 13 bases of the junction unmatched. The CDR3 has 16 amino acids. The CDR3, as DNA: TGTGCCAGCAGCCTAAGTTGGGACAGCCCGTACACTGAAGCTTTCTTT. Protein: CASSLSWDSPYTEAFF. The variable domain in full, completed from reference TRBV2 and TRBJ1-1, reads EPEVTQTPSHQVTQMGQEVILRCVPISNHLYFYWYRQILGQKVEFLVSFYNNEISEKSEIFDDQFSVERPDGSNFTLKIRSTKLEDSAMYFCASSLSWDSPYTEAFFGQGTRLTVV.

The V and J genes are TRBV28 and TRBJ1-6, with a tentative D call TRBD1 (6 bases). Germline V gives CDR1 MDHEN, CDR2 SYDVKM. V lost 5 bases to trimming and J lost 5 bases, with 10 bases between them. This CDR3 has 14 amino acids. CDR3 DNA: TGTGCCAGCAGTCCAGGGGCGGATAATTCACCCCTCCACTTT. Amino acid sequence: CASSPGADNSPLHF.

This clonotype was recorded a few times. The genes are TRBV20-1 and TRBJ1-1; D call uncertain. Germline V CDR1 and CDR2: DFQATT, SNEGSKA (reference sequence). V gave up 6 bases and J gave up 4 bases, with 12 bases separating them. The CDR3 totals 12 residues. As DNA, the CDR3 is TGCAGTGCGCCAGGTGGAAGCACTGAAGCTTTCTTT. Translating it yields CSAPGGSTEAFF.

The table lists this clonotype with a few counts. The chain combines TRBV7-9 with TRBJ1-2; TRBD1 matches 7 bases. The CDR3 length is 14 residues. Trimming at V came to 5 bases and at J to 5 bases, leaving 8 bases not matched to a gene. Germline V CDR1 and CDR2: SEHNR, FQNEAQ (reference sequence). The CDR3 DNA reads TGTGCCAGCAGCAACCGGGACAGTAGATATGGCTACACCTTC. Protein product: CASSNRDSRYGYTF.

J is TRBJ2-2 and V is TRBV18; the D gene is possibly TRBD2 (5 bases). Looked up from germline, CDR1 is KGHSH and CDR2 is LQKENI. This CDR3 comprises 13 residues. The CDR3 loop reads CGGGPTNTGELFF. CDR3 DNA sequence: TGTGGTGGAGGCCCTACGAACACCGGGGAGCTGTTTTTT.

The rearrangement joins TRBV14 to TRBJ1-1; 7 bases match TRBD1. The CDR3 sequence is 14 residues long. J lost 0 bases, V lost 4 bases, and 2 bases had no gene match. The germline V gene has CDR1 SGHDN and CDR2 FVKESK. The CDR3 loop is CASSRGQMNTEAFF. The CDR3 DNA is TGTGCCAGCAGCCGGGGACAGATGAACACTGAAGCTTTCTTT.

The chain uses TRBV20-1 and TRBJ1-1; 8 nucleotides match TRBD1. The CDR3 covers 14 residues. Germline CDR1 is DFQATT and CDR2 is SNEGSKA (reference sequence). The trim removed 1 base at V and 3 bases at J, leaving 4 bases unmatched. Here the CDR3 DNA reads TGCAGTGCTAGAGGTGGGGACAGGCACACTGAAGCTTTCTTT. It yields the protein CSARGGDRHTEAFF.

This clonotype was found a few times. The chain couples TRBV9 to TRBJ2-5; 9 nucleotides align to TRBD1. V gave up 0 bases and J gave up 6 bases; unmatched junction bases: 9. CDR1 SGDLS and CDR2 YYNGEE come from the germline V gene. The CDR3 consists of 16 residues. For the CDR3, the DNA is TGTGCCAGCAGCGTAGCTGGGACAGGGATATTCAAGACCCAGTACTTC. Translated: CASSVAGTGIFKTQYF.

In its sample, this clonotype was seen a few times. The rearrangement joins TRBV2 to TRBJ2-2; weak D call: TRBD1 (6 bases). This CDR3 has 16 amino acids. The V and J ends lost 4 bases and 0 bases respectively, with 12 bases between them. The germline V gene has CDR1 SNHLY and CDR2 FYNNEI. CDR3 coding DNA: TGTGCCAGCAGTGGGACAGTCCTCTCGAACACCGGGGAGCTGTTTTTT. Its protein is CASSGTVLSNTGELFF. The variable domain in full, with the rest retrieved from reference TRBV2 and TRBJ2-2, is EPEVTQTPSHQVTQMGQEVILRCVPISNHLYFYWYRQILGQKVEFLVSFYNNEISEKSEIFDDQFSVERPDGSNFTLKIRSTKLEDSAMYFCASSGTVLSNTGELFFGEGSRLTVL.

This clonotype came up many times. CDR3 region: CASRLQPGQGAYGYTF. CDR3 nucleotides: TGTGCCAGCAGGTTACAGCCGGGACAGGGGGCCTATGGCTACACCTTC. This chain joins TRBV6-6 and TRBJ1-2; the match to TRBD1 covers 12 bases. Per the germline V gene, CDR1 is MNHNY and CDR2 is SVGAGI (reference sequence). The CDR3 length is 16 residues. V was clipped by 6 bases and J by 4 bases; unmatched bases: 9.

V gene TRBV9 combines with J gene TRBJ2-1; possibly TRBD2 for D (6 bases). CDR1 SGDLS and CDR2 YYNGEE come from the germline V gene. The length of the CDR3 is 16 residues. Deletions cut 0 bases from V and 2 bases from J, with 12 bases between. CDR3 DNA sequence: TGTGCCAGCAGCGTAGTAGCGGTCCAGACCTACAATGAGCAGTTCTTC. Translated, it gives CASSVVAVQTYNEQFF.

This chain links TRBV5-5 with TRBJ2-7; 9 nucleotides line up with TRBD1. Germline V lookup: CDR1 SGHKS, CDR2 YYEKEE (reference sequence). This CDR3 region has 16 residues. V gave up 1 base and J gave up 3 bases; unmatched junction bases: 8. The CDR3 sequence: CASSLRGGQGNYEQYF. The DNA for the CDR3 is TGTGCCAGCAGCTTGCGGGGTGGACAGGGGAACTACGAGCAGTACTTC.

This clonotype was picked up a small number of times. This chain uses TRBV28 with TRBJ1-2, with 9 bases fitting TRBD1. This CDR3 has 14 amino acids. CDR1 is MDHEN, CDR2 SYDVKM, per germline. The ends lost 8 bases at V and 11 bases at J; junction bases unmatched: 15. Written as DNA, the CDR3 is TGTGCCAGCCGACTTTACTTCACAGGGGGCGGGTACACCTTC. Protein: CASRLYFTGGGYTF.

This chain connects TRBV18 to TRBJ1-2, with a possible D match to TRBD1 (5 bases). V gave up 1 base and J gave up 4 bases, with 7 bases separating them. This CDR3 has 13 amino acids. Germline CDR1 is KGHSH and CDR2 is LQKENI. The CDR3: CASSPQQGYGYTF. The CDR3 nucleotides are TGTGCCAGCTCACCACAGCAGGGCTATGGCTACACCTTC.

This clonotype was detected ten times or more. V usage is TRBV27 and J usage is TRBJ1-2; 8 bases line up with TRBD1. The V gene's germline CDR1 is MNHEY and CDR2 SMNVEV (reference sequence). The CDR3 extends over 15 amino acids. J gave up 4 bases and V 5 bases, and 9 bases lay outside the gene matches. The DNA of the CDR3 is TGTGCCAGCAGTATACAGGGGGAAGTCATCTATGGCTACACCTTC. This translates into CASSIQGEVIYGYTF.

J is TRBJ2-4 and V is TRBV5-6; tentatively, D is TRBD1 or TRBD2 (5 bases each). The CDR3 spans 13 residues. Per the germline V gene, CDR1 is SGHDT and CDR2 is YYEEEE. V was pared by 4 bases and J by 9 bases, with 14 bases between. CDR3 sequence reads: CASSRGVHPIQYF. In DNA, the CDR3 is TGTGCCAGCAGCCGGGGCGTTCATCCCATTCAGTACTTC.

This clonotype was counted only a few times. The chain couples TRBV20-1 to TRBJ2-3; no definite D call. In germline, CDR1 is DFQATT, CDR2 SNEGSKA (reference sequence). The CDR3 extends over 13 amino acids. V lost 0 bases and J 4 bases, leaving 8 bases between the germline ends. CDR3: CSARDASSDTQYF. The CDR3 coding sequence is TGCAGTGCTAGAGATGCCAGTTCAGATACGCAGTATTTT.

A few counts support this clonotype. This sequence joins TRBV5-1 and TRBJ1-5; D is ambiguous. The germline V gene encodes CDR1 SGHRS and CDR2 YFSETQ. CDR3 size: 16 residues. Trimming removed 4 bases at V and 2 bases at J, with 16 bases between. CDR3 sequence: CASSPLTQEGNQPQHF. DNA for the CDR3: TGCGCCAGCAGCCCGCTGACTCAGGAAGGCAATCAGCCCCAGCATTTT.

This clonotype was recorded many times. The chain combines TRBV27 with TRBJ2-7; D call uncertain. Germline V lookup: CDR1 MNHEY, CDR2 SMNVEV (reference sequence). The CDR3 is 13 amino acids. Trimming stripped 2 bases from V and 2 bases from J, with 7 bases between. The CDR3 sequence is CASSLVGPYEQYF. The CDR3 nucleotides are TGTGCCAGCAGTTTAGTGGGTCCCTACGAGCAGTACTTC.

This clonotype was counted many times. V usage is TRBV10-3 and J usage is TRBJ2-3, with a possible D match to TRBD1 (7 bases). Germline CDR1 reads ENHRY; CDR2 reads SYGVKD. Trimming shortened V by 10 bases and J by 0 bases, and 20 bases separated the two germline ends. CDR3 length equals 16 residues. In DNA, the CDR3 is TGTGCCACGTCGAAGGAACAGGGGACTAGCACAGATACGCAGTATTTT. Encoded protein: CATSKEQGTSTDTQYF.

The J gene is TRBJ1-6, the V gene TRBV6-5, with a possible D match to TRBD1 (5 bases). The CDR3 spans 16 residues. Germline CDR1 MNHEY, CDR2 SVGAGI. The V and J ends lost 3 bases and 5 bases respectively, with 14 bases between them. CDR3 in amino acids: CASSYLRGKHNSPLHF. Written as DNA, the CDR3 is TGTGCCAGCAGTTATCTCCGGGGCAAACATAATTCACCCCTCCACTTT.

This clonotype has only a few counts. The CDR3 sequence: CASSYRQGLDTQYF. The CDR3 bases are TGTGCCAGCAGTTACCGACAGGGTCTAGATACGCAGTATTTT. The J gene is TRBJ2-3, the V gene TRBV6-6, with TRBD1 matching over 7 bases. The CDR3 consists of 14 residues. J was trimmed by 5 bases and V by 2 bases; bases with no gene match: 4. CDR1 and CDR2 (germline): MNHNY, SVGAGI (reference sequence).

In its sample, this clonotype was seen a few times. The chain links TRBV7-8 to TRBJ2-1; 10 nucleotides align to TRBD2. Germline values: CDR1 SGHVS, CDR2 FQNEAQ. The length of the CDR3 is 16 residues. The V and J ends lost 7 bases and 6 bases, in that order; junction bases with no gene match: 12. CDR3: CASTPTRLAGSNEQFF. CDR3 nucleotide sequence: TGTGCCAGCACCCCCACCCGACTAGCGGGCTCCAATGAGCAGTTCTTC.

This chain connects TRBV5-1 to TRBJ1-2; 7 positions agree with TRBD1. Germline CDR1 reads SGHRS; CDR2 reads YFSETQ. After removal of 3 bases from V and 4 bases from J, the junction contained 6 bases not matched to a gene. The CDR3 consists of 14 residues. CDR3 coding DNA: TGCGCCAGCAGCTCATCGGGACAGAGCTATGGCTACACCTTC. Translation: CASSSSGQSYGYTF.